Sequencing of this TCR beta chain was carried out in a study of shared clonotypes between healthy human individuals. For the study at large: The study drew on a couple of women and a few men aged 18 to 49 as donors.

General study findings and limits: Naive CD4 clonotypes overlapped across a handful of donors at around 4.8%. Generally, naive subsets (rather than memory subsets) showed larger estimated richness.

Germline CDR1 and CDR2: SNHLY and FYNNEI. This CDR3 is built from 12 residues. The germline V and J ends were trimmed by 5 bases and 1 base, with 6 bases remaining between them. The repertoire was sequenced with immunoSEQ multiplex PCR; TCRdb's copy has only in-frame clones and lacks some. The repertoire holds about 680,000 clones, with less than 80% as singletons. This clone has only a few counts. Antigen: not known. The rearrangement links TRBV2 to TRBJ2-7; D gene ambiguous. Sequencing was done on a sample of memory CD4+ T cells sorted from blood. Regarding subset: CD45RA-negative fraction. The sequence came from a woman aged 25 to 39 in good health. CDR3 loop: CASSSQSYEQYF. The CDR3 nucleotides read TGTGCCAGCAGTTCACAGTCCTACGAGCAGTACTTC.